The clone carrying this T cell receptor beta chain has at least ten counts. The source of the sample is a study of T cells in Graves' hyperthyroidism and ophthalmopathy. Amplification of TCR beta CDR3 regions was performed using RNA transcripts as template. Initially, a first-round RT-PCR of the TCR CDR3 employed the HTBI primer set. TCRdb ran MiXCR on the multiplex PCR reads and lists one entry per CDR3 protein. Here the sample spans around 440,000 distinct CDR3 sequences, less than 20% being singletons. The CDR3 contains 16 residues. Germline-derived CDR1 and CDR2 are SNHLY and FYNNEI. V shed 6 bases and J 1 base; nucleotides not matched to a gene: 10.

Sequencing was performed on blood. The chain has TRBV2 and TRBJ2-5, with TRBD1 matching 8 bases. This TCR was sampled from a woman aged 18-29 years with Graves' hyperthyroidism. DNA for the CDR3: TGTGCCAGCAGACCCAGGGGGCGCTTGGGCCAAGAGACCCAGTACTTC. This gives the protein CASRPRGRLGQETQYF.